This TCR beta chain derives from a study of blood T cell repertoires in COVID-19. The CDR3 totals 13 residues. After removal of 9 bases from V and 8 bases from J, the junction contained 12 bases not matched to a gene. Germline assignment: CDR1 WNHNN and CDR2 SYGVQD (reference sequence). Profiling relied on immunoSEQ multiplex PCR, and the TCRdb table lists in-frame clones only, not all of them. The sample records about 200,000 clones, approximately 86% being singletons. This chain connects TRBV10-1 to TRBJ1-2, with 7 bases matching TRBD1. The clonotype was recovered from a man aged 55 to 69 with acute or convalescent COVID-19. Sequencing was carried out using peripheral blood. The CDR3 coding sequence is TGCGCCAGTATCCTGACAGGGCCTGGAGGCTACACCTTC. It encodes CASILTGPGGYTF.